This entry lists 23 T cell receptor beta chains sequenced from one sample in a study of blood T cell repertoires in COVID-19. Some clones are missing from TCRdb's copy, which holds only in-frame ones; the method was immunoSEQ multiplex PCR. The data hold under 300,000 clones, with 75% to 90% observed a single time. Sequencing used peripheral blood. The receptors were gathered from a woman aged 55-75 years with active or convalescent COVID-19.

The V call is TRBV14, the J call TRBJ2-3; no clear D gene. The germline V gene has CDR1 SGHDN and CDR2 FVKESK. V dropped 1 base and J dropped 3 bases, with 14 bases sitting between them. There are 16 residues in the CDR3. CDR3 region: CASSQVRASLTDTQYF. The CDR3 DNA follows: TGTGCCAGCAGCCAAGTTCGAGCAAGCTTAACAGATACGCAGTATTTT. Together with reference TRBV14 and TRBJ2-3, the CDR3 gives the full variable domain: EAGVTQFPSHSVIEKGQTVTLRCDPISGHDNLYWYRRVMGKEIKFLLHFVKESKQDESGMPNNRFLAERTGGTYSTLKVQPAELEDSGVYFCASSQVRASLTDTQYFGPGTRLTVL.

The gene calls are TRBV12-3 or TRBV12-4 and TRBJ1-2; possible D gene TRBD1, 5 bases. Between the trimmed V and J ends, which lost 5 bases and 7 bases, there was a span of 11 bases. There are 12 residues in the CDR3. The CDR3 DNA reads as TGTGCCAGCAGTGGGGCGGGGAGTGGCTACACCTTC. Translation: CASSGAGSGYTF.

This chain joins TRBV10-3 and TRBJ2-3, with 12 bases matching TRBD2. Germline V gene lookup returns CDR1 ENHRY and CDR2 SYGVKD. This CDR3 comprises 15 residues. V was pared by 4 bases and J by 5 bases, with 4 bases of the junction left unmatched. The CDR3 sequence is CAISASGGAGDTQYF. The CDR3 DNA is TGTGCCATCAGTGCTAGCGGGGGGGCGGGAGATACGCAGTATTTT.

The chain employs TRBV7-6 and TRBJ2-5, with a possible D match to TRBD1 (6 bases). This CDR3 comprises 16 residues. Germline CDR1 SGHVS, CDR2 FNYEAQ. Between the trimmed V and J ends, which lost 8 bases and 4 bases, there was a span of 23 bases. The CDR3 spells CASSRGSHPGSETQYF. The CDR3 DNA sequence: TGTGCCAGCTCCAGGGGTAGCCATCCAGGTTCAGAGACCCAGTACTTC.

The chain is built from TRBV19 and TRBJ2-3, with 11 bases aligning to TRBD2. Germline values: CDR1 LNHDA, CDR2 SQIVND (reference sequence). There are 13 residues in the CDR3. The V gene end was trimmed by 7 bases and the J gene end by 4 bases; junction bases not matched to a gene: 1. In DNA form, the CDR3 reads TGTGCCAGTAATAGCGGGGGGGCAGATACGCAGTATTTT. Translating it yields CASNSGGADTQYF.

In this sample, this clone turned up a few times. The V call is TRBV20-1, the J call TRBJ2-7, with a possible D match to TRBD2 (6 bases). The CDR3 has 15 residues. The V and J ends lost 3 bases and 4 bases respectively, with 19 bases between them. The germline gives CDR1 DFQATT, CDR2 SNEGSKA (reference sequence). The CDR3 spells CSASGPGVFLYEQYF. In DNA form, the CDR3 reads TGCAGTGCTAGTGGCCCGGGGGTCTTTTTGTACGAGCAGTACTTC.

The chain combines TRBV19 with TRBJ2-7, with 7 bases aligning to TRBD1. CDR3 size: 15 residues. In germline, CDR1 is LNHDA, CDR2 SQIVND (reference sequence). Trimming removed 3 bases from V and 3 bases from J; junction bases left unmatched: 8. As DNA, the CDR3 is TGTGCCAGTAGTATTTCAAAGGGACAGAGCTACGAGCAGTACTTC. It yields the protein CASSISKGQSYEQYF.

This chain connects TRBV5-6 to TRBJ1-3; TRBD1 matches 7 bases. There are 14 residues in the CDR3. The ends lost 4 bases at V and 4 bases at J; junction bases unmatched: 5. Germline lookup yields CDR1 SGHDT and CDR2 YYEEEE. The CDR3 DNA reads as TGTGCCAGCAGCGCTACAGGGGCCGGAAACACCATATATTTT. Translated: CASSATGAGNTIYF.

A single count supports this clone. The gene calls are TRBV29-1 and TRBJ1-1; D remains unclear. The V end lost 4 bases, the J end lost 3 bases, and 9 bases lay between the germline ends. From germline, CDR1 is SQVTM and CDR2 ANQGSEA. The CDR3 has 12 residues. CDR3 DNA sequence: TGCAGCGTTGTTTTGTCAGACACTGAAGCTTTCTTT. Translated: CSVVLSDTEAFF.

This chain connects TRBV6-5 to TRBJ1-5; D remains unclear. The germline CDR1 and CDR2 sequences are MNHEY and SVGAGI. The germline V and J ends were trimmed by 6 bases and 0 bases, with 12 bases remaining between them. The CDR3 has 15 amino acids. For the CDR3, the DNA is TGTGCCAGCAGCATCTACAGAAATAGCAATCAGCCCCAGCATTTT. It yields the protein CASSIYRNSNQPQHF.

The chain couples TRBV5-5 to TRBJ2-7; 10 nucleotides match TRBD2. The CDR3 totals 15 residues. The J segment lost 2 bases and the V segment lost 1 base, leaving 3 bases of the junction unmatched. Germline CDR1 SGHKS, CDR2 YYEKEE (reference sequence). CDR3 in amino acids: CASSLRLAGAYEQYF. CDR3 bases: TGTGCCAGCAGCTTGCGGCTAGCGGGGGCCTACGAGCAGTACTTC.

This clone was detected only once. The chain employs TRBV7-8 and TRBJ1-1; 7 bases map to TRBD1. The CDR3 covers 14 residues. Germline V gene lookup returns CDR1 SGHVS and CDR2 FQNEAQ. The ends lost 5 bases at V and 4 bases at J; junction bases unmatched: 7. In DNA form, the CDR3 reads TGTGCCAGCAGCCCTTCAGGGGGTGGCACTGAAGCTTTCTTT. This codes for CASSPSGGGTEAFF.

Here the CDR3 DNA reads TGTGCCAGCAGCTTAACGGCGGCCTCCTACGAGCAGTACTTC. Its translation: CASSLTAASYEQYF. The chain carries TRBV5-4 and TRBJ2-7, with D uncertain. This CDR3 region has 14 residues. V dropped 2 bases and J dropped 0 bases, with 9 bases sitting between them. Germline lookup yields CDR1 SGHNT and CDR2 YYREEE (reference sequence).

This clone came up a few times. The chain has TRBV18 and TRBJ2-7; 9 nucleotides match TRBD2. This CDR3 has 14 amino acids. Unmatched junction bases numbered 5, after V lost 3 bases and J lost 5 bases. The germline gives CDR1 KGHSH, CDR2 LQKENI. The CDR3 spells CASSPGTSYHEQYF. The CDR3 nucleotides are TGTGCCAGCTCACCTGGGACTAGCTACCACGAGCAGTACTTC.

This chain connects TRBV5-1 to TRBJ2-3; maybe TRBD2 (6 bases). The CDR3 is made up of 14 amino acids. Trimming took 4 bases from V and 2 from J, leaving 11 bases between them. The germline V gene has CDR1 SGHRS and CDR2 YFSETQ. CDR3: CASSPGETTDTQYF. DNA for the CDR3: TGCGCCAGCAGCCCGGGGGAAACCACAGATACGCAGTATTTT. The variable domain in full, with the rest retrieved from reference TRBV5-1 and TRBJ2-3, is KAGVTQTPRYLIKTRGQQVTLSCSPISGHRSVSWYQQTPGQGLQFLFEYFSETQRNKGNFPGRFSGRQFSNSRSEMNVSTLELGDSALYLCASSPGETTDTQYFGPGTRLTVL.

This chain joins TRBV2 and TRBJ2-1, with D possibly matching TRBD2 (6 bases). The germline V gene has CDR1 SNHLY and CDR2 FYNNEI. The CDR3 is 13 residues long. Trimming stripped 4 bases from V and 5 bases from J, with 9 bases between. The CDR3 is CASSGDSNNEQFF. The DNA of the CDR3 is TGTGCCAGCAGTGGGGACTCTAACAATGAGCAGTTCTTC. The complete variable domain, with remaining parts taken from reference TRBV2 and TRBJ2-1, reads EPEVTQTPSHQVTQMGQEVILRCVPISNHLYFYWYRQILGQKVEFLVSFYNNEISEKSEIFDDQFSVERPDGSNFTLKIRSTKLEDSAMYFCASSGDSNNEQFFGPGTRLTVL.

The V call is TRBV13, the J call TRBJ2-1; D is possibly TRBD2 (6 bases). With 3 bases removed from V and 0 bases from J, the gap between germline ends came to 9 bases. In germline, CDR1 is PRHDT, CDR2 FYEKMQ (reference sequence). The CDR3 consists of 15 residues. CDR3 DNA sequence: TGTGCCAGCAGCTTCAAGCGGGTCTCCTACAATGAGCAGTTCTTC. This gives the protein CASSFKRVSYNEQFF.

CDR3 nucleotide sequence: TGTGCCAGCAGCGTATCCCCCGGGGGGTACTACAATGAGCAGTTCTTC. Its protein product is CASSVSPGGYYNEQFF. This chain connects TRBV9 to TRBJ2-1, with 7 bases lining up with TRBD2. Germline V gene lookup returns CDR1 SGDLS and CDR2 YYNGEE. CDR3 length: 16 amino acids. V shed 1 base, J shed 3 bases, and the junction held 7 bases outside the gene matches.

CDR3 region: CASSVGTAYGYTF. Written as DNA, the CDR3 is TGTGCCAGCAGTGTCGGGACAGCCTATGGCTACACCTTC. V usage is TRBV25-1 and J usage is TRBJ1-2, with TRBD1 matching 7 bases. CDR3 size: 13 residues. Per the germline V gene, CDR1 is MGHDK and CDR2 is SYGVNS. The V gene end was trimmed by 4 bases and the J gene end by 4 bases; junction bases not matched to a gene: 3.

This clone turned up a few times. CDR3 loop: CASSEDPGRANEKLFF. CDR3 DNA: TGTGCCAGCAGTGAAGACCCCGGCAGGGCAAATGAAAAACTGTTTTTT. The rearrangement uses TRBV6-4 and TRBJ1-4; maybe TRBD1 (5 bases). Trimming pared 3 bases from V and 5 bases from J, leaving 16 bases between. Germline V gives CDR1 MRHNA, CDR2 SNTAGT. The CDR3 sequence is 16 residues long.

CDR3 DNA sequence: TGCAGTGCTAGTCAAGGGGGAGACCCTGGAAACACCATATATTTT. It translates to CSASQGGDPGNTIYF. V and J are TRBV20-1 and TRBJ1-3, with D possibly TRBD1 on 6 matching bases. There are 15 residues in the CDR3. Germline V lookup: CDR1 DFQATT, CDR2 SNEGSKA (reference sequence). The germline V and J ends were trimmed by 3 bases and 2 bases, with 14 bases remaining between them.

The J gene is TRBJ1-1, the V gene TRBV27; D possibly corresponds to TRBD1 (6 bases). The CDR3 has 13 amino acids. Germline loops: CDR1 MNHEY, CDR2 SMNVEV (reference sequence). Trimming took off 4 bases at V and 5 bases at J, with 11 bases between the two ends. For the CDR3, the DNA is TGTGCCAGCAGTTCCCACACAGGGACTGAAGCTTTCTTT. Translation gives CASSSHTGTEAFF.

The chain employs TRBV7-2 and TRBJ2-1; 7 positions match TRBD2. There are 14 residues in the CDR3. Germline V CDR1 and CDR2: SGHTA, FQGNSA. The V gene end was trimmed by 8 bases and the J gene end by 7 bases; junction bases not matched to a gene: 11. CDR3 sequence reads: CASGPWTGGNEQFF. The DNA of the CDR3 is TGTGCCAGCGGTCCTTGGACCGGGGGGAATGAGCAGTTCTTC.